The clone carrying this TCR beta chain was recorded a few times. As yet, its antigen is unknown. The sample is drawn from a study of vaccination and CD4 T cells after COVID-19. CDR1 MNHNS and CDR2 SASEGT come from the germline V gene. With 5 bases removed from V and 3 bases from J, the gap between germline ends came to 4 bases. The CDR3 has 11 residues. Time point here: late sampling 161 to 241 days after vaccination in a few convalescent patients. Noted treatment: roughly 10-day PBMC culture with coronavirus spike peptide pools or control peptides (ViraFEST assay). ViraFEST relied on peptide pools to expand antigen-specific T cells; the TCRs were sequenced afterward. The Oncomine TCR Beta short-read assay was applied to DNA of cultured CD4+ T cells. TCRdb fed the PCR reads into MiXCR, producing one record per CDR3 protein. The sample lists about 25,000 distinct CDR3 sequences, roughly 40% occurring once.

The TCR was taken from a human donor who had recovered from COVID-19. The rearrangement joins TRBV6-1 to TRBJ2-5; D not certain. This sample comprised CD4+ T cells from blood, cultured in vitro, obtained about 7 months after SARS-CoV-2 vaccination. CDR3: CASSKKETQYF. The CDR3 coding sequence is TGTGCCAGCAGTAAAAAAGAGACCCAGTACTTC.